Included here is one T cell receptor (beta chain) sequence, with context. What antigen it recognizes has not been identified. Base qualities are missing; no much larger clone stands one base away. These data originate in a study of OX40 agonist ivuxolimab in advanced cancers. Describing the broader study: Ivuxolimab, which targeted the costimulatory receptor OX40 (CD134), was an agonistic, fully human IgG2 monoclonal antibody. Partial responses occurred in three dose-escalation patients, of whom one had hepatocellular carcinoma and two had cutaneous melanoma. A male proportion of under 85% and a mean age of approximately 61 years, ranging from about 23 to 90, were recorded for the dose-escalation cohort. Patients were allowed to have had prior anti-PD-1, anti-PD-L1 or anti-CTLA-4 therapy, and roughly 40% of the dose-escalation patients had been treated with checkpoint inhibitors. Intravenous ivuxolimab was administered to patients every 2 weeks at six dose levels: 0.01, 0.1, 0.3, 1.5, 3 and 10 mg/kg. The purpose of peripheral TCRbeta sequencing was to test whether ivuxolimab changed TCR sequence diversity and led to clonal T-cell expansion. Among the approximately 54 dose-escalation patients, roughly 20 had hepatocellular carcinoma, roughly 15 melanoma, 9 renal cell carcinoma and 9 head and neck cancer. The paper reports the monotherapy dose-escalation portion (N of about 50 patients) of the phase I ivuxolimab trial.

The trial excluded patients who had a history of autoimmune disease or who were on systemic immunosuppression. Peripheral blood for TCR sequencing was drawn from every dose cohort at baseline, at cycle 4 day 1 and at cycle 7 day 1. The samples were drawn from a first-in-human, open-label, multicenter phase I dose-escalation trial of ivuxolimab. Adults with locally advanced or metastatic head and neck squamous cell, hepatocellular, melanoma or renal cell carcinoma were enrolled in the trial. Before TCR sequencing, CD4+ and CD8+ T cells were separately sorted from peripheral blood. Broad study findings and their caveats: Low levels of normalized T-cell clonal expansion were also seen in some nonresponding patients. At doses of 0.1 to 3.0 mg/kg, clonal expansion of both CD4+ and CD8+ T cells in blood was seen between baseline and week 6. The antigen specificity of the peripheral T cells that underwent clonal expansion was not determined. After ivuxolimab, CD8+ T cells had more expanded clones than CD4+ T cells on average. Partial responders in the 0.1-3.0 mg/kg groups had among the lowest normalized peripheral clonal expansion, especially among CD8+ T cells.

Genomic DNA was extracted from sorted cells for sequencing of the TCRbeta CDR3 region. TCRbeta CDR3 regions were sequenced using the immunoSEQ Assay. Entries here come from immuneACCESS through TCRdb and include only in-frame sequences with V and J called. Some clones fail to appear in such tables; in the studies checked, an unresolved V gene covers under half of the shortfall, and the cause of the remainder is unknown. This sample lists 75,000 to 100,000 clones; about 83% were detected once. Together, the top ten hold roughly 0.5% of the sample. This specimen consisted of CD4+ or CD8+ T cells sorted from blood, obtained in a trial of the OX40 agonist ivuxolimab. This TCR derives from an adult with an advanced solid tumor such as melanoma, head and neck, liver or kidney cancer.

The base sequence is TGTGCCAGCTCACCGAGTATGGGCAGGGACTATGGCTACACCTTC. Translated, it reads CASSPSMGRDYGYTF. The chain employs TRBV18 and TRBJ1-2; D gene: possibly TRBD1, on 5 matching bases. The CDR1 and CDR2 encoded by the germline V gene are KGHSH and LQKENI. The CDR3 runs 15 residues from the cysteine to the phenylalanine. Just the 45-base CDR3 DNA is kept, in frame starting at base 1. At the junction V is shortened by 3 bases and J by 3 bases, with 14 bases in between.